Sequencing of this TCR beta chain was carried out in a study of blood T cell repertoires in COVID-19. Recovered Cohort 3 donors showed two negative PCRs, clearance, or symptom resolution. Germline-derived CDR1 and CDR2 are SGHVS and FQNEAQ. The CDR3 spans 13 residues. Trimming stripped 5 bases from V and 2 bases from J, with 9 bases between. Profiled with immunoSEQ multiplex PCR; TCRdb holds only in-frame clones, not every one. The sample has hundreds of thousands of clones; 86% are singletons. V usage is TRBV7-8 and J usage is TRBJ1-1; no definite D call. The source material was PBMCs or T cells enriched from blood (not recorded which). The origin of this receptor is a woman between 45 and 60 years old who had recovered from COVID-19. CDR3 region: CASSAQLNTEAFF. For the CDR3, the DNA is TGTGCCAGCAGCGCCCAACTAAACACTGAAGCTTTCTTT.